The 5 T cell receptor beta chains below come from one sample, sequenced in a study of cytomegalovirus exposure and HLA in healthy donors. Primers included in the PCR were 60 Vbeta and 13 Jbeta primers. Assay used: immunoSEQ multiplex PCR; TCRdb lists only in-frame clones, some missing. The data show approximately 160,000 clones, 70% seen once. The sample consisted of PBMCs. The receptors stem from a man aged 18 to 35 in good health and CMV-seropositive.

The rearrangement uses TRBV29-1 and TRBJ2-7; no clear D. Germline CDR1 and CDR2: SQVTM and ANQGSEA. There are 14 residues in the CDR3. The V end was cut by 7 bases, the J end by 3 bases, with 19 bases between. The CDR3 DNA reads TGCAGCGCCGAAGACTCTCCCGGAGTCTACGAGCAGTACGTC. Its protein is CSAEDSPGVYEQYV.

The chain uses TRBV5-1 and TRBJ2-2; D not certain. The CDR3 is made up of 15 amino acids. Germline-derived CDR1 and CDR2 are SGHRS and YFSETQ. V lost 2 bases to trimming and J lost 3 bases, with 11 bases between them. The CDR3: CASSLRQSDTGELFF. The CDR3 DNA follows: TGCGCCAGCAGCTTAAGGCAGAGCGACACCGGGGAGCTGTTTTTT. The full variable domain, completed using reference TRBV5-1 and TRBJ2-2, is KAGVTQTPRYLIKTRGQQVTLSCSPISGHRSVSWYQQTPGQGLQFLFEYFSETQRNKGNFPGRFSGRQFSNSRSEMNVSTLELGDSALYLCASSLRQSDTGELFFGEGSRLTVL.

The V call is TRBV6-1, the J call TRBJ2-7; 8 bases match TRBD1. The germline CDR1 and CDR2 sequences are MNHNS and SASEGT. Germline trimming cut 3 bases from V and 6 bases from J; bases unmatched to any gene: 7. This CDR3 comprises 14 residues. As DNA, the CDR3 is TGTGCCAGCAGTGAGGACAGGGCAAAGAGCGAGCAGTACGTC. Translated, it gives CASSEDRAKSEQYV.

The gene calls are TRBV6-1 and TRBJ2-7; 10 positions match TRBD2. Germline trimming cut 6 bases from V and 2 bases from J; bases unmatched to any gene: 7. Germline CDR1 and CDR2: MNHNS and SASEGT. The CDR3 has 15 residues. The CDR3 DNA is TGTGCCAGCAGGATGTTAGCGGGAGGCCCCTACGAGCAGTACGTC. Amino acid sequence: CASRMLAGGPYEQYV.

The V and J genes are TRBV5-1 and TRBJ2-1; 9 nucleotides match TRBD1. Germline lookup yields CDR1 SGHRS and CDR2 YFSETQ. V lost 4 bases and J lost 4; bases outside the gene matches: 15. The CDR3 has 18 residues. The CDR3 DNA reads as TGCGCCAGCAGCCCCAGGGCTGCCACCGGGACAGGGTACAATGAGCAGTTCTTC. This codes for CASSPRAATGTGYNEQFF.